The present T cell receptor beta chain was sequenced within a study of T cells in Graves' hyperthyroidism and ophthalmopathy. Study summary: Prior to any treatment, at the point of initial diagnosis, peripheral blood was collected.

J lost 4 bases, V lost 4 bases, and 7 bases had no gene match. The V gene's germline CDR1 is SGHRS and CDR2 YFSETQ. CDR3 length: 15 residues. This clonotype was seen at least ten times. The antigen remains unidentified. RNA transcripts provided the source from which TCR beta CDR3 regions were amplified. HTBI primers were employed in a first-round RT-PCR of the TCR CDR3. TCRdb analysed the multiplex PCR reads with MiXCR anew, one entry per CDR3 protein. The data contain around 500,000 distinct CDR3 sequences, roughly 14% of them singletons. Study findings and constraints: Appearing also in blood were most of the thyroid clonotypes expanded above 0.001. Separating ophthalmopathy from stable hyperthyroidism was achieved by a 13 V-J model.

Uncontrolled infection, other autoimmune disease, pregnancy or lactation led to exclusion. The sequence was obtained from a woman aged 18-30 years with Graves' hyperthyroidism. Sequencing was performed on blood. The rearrangement joins TRBV5-1 to TRBJ2-2; 7 bases line up with TRBD2. CDR3 residues: CASSLLAERTGELFF. In nucleotides, the CDR3 is TGCGCCAGCAGCCTCCTAGCGGAGCGCACCGGGGAGCTGTTTTTT.